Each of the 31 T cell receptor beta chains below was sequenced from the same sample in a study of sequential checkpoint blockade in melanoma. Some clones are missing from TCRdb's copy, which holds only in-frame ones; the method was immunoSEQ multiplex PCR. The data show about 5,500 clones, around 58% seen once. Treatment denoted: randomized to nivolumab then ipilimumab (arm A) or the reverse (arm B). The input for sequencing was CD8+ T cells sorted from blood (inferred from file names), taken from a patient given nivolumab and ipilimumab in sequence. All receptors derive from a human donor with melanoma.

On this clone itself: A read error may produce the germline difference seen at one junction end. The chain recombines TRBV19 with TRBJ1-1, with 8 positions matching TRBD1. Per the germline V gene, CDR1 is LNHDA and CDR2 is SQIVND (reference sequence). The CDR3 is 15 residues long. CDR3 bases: TGTACCAGTAGTGCCCACAGGGGGATGAACACTGAAGCTTTCTTT. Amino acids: CTSSAHRGMNTEAFF.

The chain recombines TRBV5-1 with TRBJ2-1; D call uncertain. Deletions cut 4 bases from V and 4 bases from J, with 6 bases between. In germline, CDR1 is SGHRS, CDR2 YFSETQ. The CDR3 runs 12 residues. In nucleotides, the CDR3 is TGCGCCAGCAGCGGAGCTTACAATGAGCAGTTCTTC. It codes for CASSGAYNEQFF.

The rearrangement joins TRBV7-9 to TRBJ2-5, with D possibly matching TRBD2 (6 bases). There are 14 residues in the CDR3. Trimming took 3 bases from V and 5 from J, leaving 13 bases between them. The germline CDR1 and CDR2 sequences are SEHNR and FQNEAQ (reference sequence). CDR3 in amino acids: CASSFGTGLETQYF. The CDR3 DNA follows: TGTGCCAGCAGCTTTGGGACTGGGTTGGAGACCCAGTACTTC.

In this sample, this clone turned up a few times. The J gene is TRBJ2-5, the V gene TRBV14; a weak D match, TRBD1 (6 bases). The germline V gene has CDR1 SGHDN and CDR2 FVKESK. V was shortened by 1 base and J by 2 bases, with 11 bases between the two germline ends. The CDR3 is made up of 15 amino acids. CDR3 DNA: TGTGCCAGCAGCCAAGGGACAGCCCTACAAGAGACCCAGTACTTC. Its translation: CASSQGTALQETQYF.

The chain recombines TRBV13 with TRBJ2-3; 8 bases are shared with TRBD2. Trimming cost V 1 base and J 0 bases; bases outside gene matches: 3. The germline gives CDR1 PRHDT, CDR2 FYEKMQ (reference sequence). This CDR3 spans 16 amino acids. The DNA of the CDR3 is TGTGCCAGCAGCTTAGCGGGAGGGCCGAGCACAGATACGCAGTATTTT. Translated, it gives CASSLAGGPSTDTQYF.

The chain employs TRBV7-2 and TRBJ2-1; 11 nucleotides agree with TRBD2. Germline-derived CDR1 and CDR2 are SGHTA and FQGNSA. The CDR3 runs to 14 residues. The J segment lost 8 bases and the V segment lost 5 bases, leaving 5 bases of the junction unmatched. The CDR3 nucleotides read TGTGCCAGCAGCACTCTAGCGGGAGGCTATGAGCAGTTCTTC. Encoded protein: CASSTLAGGYEQFF.

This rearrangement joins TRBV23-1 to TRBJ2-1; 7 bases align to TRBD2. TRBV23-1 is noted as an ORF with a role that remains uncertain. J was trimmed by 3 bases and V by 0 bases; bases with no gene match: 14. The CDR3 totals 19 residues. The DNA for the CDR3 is TGCGCCAGCAGTCAATCGAGCTCTCCGAAGCGGGAAGTCTACAATGAGCAGTTCTTC. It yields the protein CASSQSSSPKREVYNEQFF.

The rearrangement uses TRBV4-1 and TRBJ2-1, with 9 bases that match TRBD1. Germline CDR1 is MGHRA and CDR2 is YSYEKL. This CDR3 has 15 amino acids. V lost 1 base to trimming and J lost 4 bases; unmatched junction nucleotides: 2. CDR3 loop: CASSQGGQGYNEQFF. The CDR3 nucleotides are TGCGCCAGCAGCCAAGGGGGACAGGGATACAATGAGCAGTTCTTC.

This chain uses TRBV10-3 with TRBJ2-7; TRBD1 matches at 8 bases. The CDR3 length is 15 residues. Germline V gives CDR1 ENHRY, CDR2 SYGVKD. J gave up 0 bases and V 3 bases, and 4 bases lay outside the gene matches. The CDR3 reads CAISDFGQGSYEQYF. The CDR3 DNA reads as TGTGCCATCAGTGATTTCGGACAGGGCTCCTACGAGCAGTACTTC.

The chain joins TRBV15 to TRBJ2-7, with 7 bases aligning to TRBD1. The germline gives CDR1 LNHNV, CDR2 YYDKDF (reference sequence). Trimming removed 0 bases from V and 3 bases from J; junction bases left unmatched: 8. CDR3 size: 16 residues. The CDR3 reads CATSRDTGQFLYEQYF. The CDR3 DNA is TGTGCCACCAGCAGAGATACGGGACAGTTCCTCTACGAGCAGTACTTC.

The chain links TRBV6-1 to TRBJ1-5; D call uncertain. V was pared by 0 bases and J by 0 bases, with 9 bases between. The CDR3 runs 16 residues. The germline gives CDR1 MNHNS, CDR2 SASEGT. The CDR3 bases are TGTGCCAGCAGTGAAGCCTCTACGATTAGCAATCAGCCCCAGCATTTT. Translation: CASSEASTISNQPQHF.

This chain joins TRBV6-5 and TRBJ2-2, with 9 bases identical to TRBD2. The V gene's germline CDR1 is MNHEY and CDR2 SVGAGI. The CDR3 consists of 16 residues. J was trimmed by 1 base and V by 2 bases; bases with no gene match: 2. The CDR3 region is CASSYPSGKNTGELFF. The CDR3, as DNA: TGTGCCAGCAGTTACCCTAGCGGGAAGAACACCGGGGAGCTGTTTTTT.

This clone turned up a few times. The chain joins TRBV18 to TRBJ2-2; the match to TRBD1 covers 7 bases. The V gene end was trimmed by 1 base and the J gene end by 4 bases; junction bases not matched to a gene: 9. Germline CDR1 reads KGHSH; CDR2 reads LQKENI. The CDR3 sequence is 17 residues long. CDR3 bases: TGTGCCAGCTCACCACGGCCGGGACAGATAACCACCGGGGAGCTGTTTTTT. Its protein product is CASSPRPGQITTGELFF.

The CDR3 DNA sequence: TGTGCCAGCAACATTGGACAGGGTGGCGAGCAGTACTTC. Its protein is CASNIGQGGEQYF. The chain is built from TRBV13 and TRBJ2-5; TRBD1 aligns across 8 bases. With the DNA end fitting TRBJ2-7 better, the J assignment may be wrong. Germline V gene data show CDR1 as PRHDT and CDR2 as FYEKMQ (reference sequence). The CDR3 consists of 13 residues.

This CDR3 reads CASSLFGDLGTGALEQYF. The DNA of the CDR3 is TGCGCCAGCAGCTTGTTTGGTGACCTCGGGACAGGGGCCCTCGAGCAGTACTTC. The rearrangement links TRBV5-1 to TRBJ2-7; 10 positions agree with TRBD1. CDR3 length: 18 residues. The germline gives CDR1 SGHRS, CDR2 YFSETQ. The ends lost 1 base at V and 6 bases at J; junction bases unmatched: 16.

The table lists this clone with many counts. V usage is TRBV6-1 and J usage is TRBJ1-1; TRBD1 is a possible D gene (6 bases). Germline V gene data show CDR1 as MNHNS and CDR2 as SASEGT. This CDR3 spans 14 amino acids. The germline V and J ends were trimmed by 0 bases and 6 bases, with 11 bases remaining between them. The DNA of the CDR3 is TGTGCCAGCAGTGAAGCGTGGGGGCTCCCTGAAGCTTTCTTT. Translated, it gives CASSEAWGLPEAFF.

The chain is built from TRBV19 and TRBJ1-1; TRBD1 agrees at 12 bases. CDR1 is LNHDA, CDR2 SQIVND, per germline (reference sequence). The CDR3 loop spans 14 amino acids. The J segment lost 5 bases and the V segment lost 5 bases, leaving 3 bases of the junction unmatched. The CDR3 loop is CASSGTGGITEAFF. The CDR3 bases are TGTGCCAGTAGTGGGACAGGGGGCATTACTGAAGCTTTCTTT. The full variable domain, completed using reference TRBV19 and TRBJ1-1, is DGGITQSPKYLFRKEGQNVTLSCEQNLNHDAMYWYRQDPGQGLRLIYYSQIVNDFQKGDIAEGYSVSREKKESFPLTVTSAQKNPTAFYLCASSGTGGITEAFFGQGTRLTVV.

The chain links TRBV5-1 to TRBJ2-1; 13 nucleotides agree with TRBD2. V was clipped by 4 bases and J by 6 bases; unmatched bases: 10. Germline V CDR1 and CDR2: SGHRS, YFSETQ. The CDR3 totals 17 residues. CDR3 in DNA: TGCGCCAGCAGCCTACCCATGGGACTAGCGGGATCCAATGAGCAGTTCTTC. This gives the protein CASSLPMGLAGSNEQFF.

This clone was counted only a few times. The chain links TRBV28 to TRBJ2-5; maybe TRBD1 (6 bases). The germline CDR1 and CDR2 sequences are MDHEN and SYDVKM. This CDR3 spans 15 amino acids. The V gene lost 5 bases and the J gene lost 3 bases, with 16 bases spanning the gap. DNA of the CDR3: TGTGCCAGCAGTCCTTCCCGCAGGGGTAAAGAGACCCAGTACTTC. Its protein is CASSPSRRGKETQYF. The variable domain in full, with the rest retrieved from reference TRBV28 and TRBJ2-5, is DVKVTQSSRYLVKRTGEKVFLECVQDMDHENMFWYRQDPGLGLRLIYFSYDVKMKEKGDIPEGYSVSREKKERFSLILESASTNQTSMYLCASSPSRRGKETQYFGPGTRLLVL.

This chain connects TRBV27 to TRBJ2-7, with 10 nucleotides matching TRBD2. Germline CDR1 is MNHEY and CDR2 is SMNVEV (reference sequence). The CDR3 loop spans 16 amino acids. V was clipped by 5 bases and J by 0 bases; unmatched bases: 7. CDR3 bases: TGTGCCAGCAGTCCCGTAGCGGGAGGTAGCTCCTACGAGCAGTACTTC. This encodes CASSPVAGGSSYEQYF.

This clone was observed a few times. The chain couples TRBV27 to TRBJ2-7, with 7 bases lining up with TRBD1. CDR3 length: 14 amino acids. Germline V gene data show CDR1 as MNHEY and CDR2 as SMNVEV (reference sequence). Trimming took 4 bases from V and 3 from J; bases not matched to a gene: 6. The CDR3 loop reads CASSSGQAVYEQYF. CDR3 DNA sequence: TGTGCCAGCAGTTCCGGACAGGCCGTCTACGAGCAGTACTTC.

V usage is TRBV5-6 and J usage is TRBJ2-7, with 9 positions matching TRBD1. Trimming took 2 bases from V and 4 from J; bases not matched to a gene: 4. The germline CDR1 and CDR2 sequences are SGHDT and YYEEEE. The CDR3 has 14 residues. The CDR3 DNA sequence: TGTGCCAGCAGCTTTTGGGGACAGGGTTACGAGCAGTACTTC. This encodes CASSFWGQGYEQYF.

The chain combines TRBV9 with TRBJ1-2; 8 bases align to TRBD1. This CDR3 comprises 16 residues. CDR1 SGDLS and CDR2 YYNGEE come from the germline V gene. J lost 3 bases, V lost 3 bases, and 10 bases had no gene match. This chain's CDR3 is CASSGYAGGFDYGYTF. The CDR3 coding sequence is TGTGCCAGCAGCGGGTACGCAGGGGGCTTCGACTATGGCTACACCTTC. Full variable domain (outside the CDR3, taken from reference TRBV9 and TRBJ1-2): DSGVTQTPKHLITATGQRVTLRCSPRSGDLSVYWYQQSLDQGLQFLIQYYNGEERAKGNILERFSAQQFPDLHSELNLSSLELGDSALYFCASSGYAGGFDYGYTFGSGTRLTVV.

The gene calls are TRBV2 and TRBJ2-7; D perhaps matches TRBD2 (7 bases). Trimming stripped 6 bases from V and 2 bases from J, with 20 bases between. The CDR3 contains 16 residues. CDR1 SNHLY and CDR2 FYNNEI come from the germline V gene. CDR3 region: CASRGGEGHIPYEQYF. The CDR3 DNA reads TGTGCCAGCAGAGGGGGGGAGGGACACATCCCCTACGAGCAGTACTTC.

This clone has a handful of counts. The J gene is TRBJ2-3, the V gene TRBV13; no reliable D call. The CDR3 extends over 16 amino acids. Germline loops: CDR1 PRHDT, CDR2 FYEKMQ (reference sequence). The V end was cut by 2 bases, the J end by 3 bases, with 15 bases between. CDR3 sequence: CASSLSADFWTDTQYF. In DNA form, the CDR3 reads TGTGCCAGCAGCTTATCGGCAGACTTTTGGACAGATACGCAGTATTTT.

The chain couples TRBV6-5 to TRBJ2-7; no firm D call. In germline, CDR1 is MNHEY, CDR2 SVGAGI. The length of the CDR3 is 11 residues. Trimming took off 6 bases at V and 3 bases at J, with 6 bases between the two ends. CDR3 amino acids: CASRASYEQYF. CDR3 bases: TGTGCCAGCAGAGCGAGCTACGAGCAGTACTTC.

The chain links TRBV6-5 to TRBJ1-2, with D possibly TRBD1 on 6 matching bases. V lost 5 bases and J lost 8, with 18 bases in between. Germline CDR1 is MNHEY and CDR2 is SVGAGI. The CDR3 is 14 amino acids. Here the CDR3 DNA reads TGTGCCAGCAGTCAGGGGACCCAAACGGAAGGCTACACCTTC. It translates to CASSQGTQTEGYTF.

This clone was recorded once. CDR3 region: CASSPPGQINTEAFF. CDR3 sequence (DNA): TGCGCCAGCAGCCCCCCGGGACAGATAAACACTGAAGCTTTCTTT. The chain recombines TRBV5-1 with TRBJ1-1, with 7 nucleotides matching TRBD1. Trimming removed 4 bases from V and 2 bases from J; junction bases left unmatched: 8. CDR1 is SGHRS, CDR2 YFSETQ, per germline. This CDR3 is 15 amino acids long. Complete variable domain (other parts from reference TRBV5-1 and TRBJ1-1): KAGVTQTPRYLIKTRGQQVTLSCSPISGHRSVSWYQQTPGQGLQFLFEYFSETQRNKGNFPGRFSGRQFSNSRSEMNVSTLELGDSALYLCASSPPGQINTEAFFGQGTRLTVV.

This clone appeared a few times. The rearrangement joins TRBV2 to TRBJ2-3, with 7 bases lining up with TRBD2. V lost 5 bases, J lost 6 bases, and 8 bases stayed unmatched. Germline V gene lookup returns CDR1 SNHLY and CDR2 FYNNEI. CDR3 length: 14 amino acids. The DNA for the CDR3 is TGTGCCAGCAGTACCCATTATAGCGGGGATACGCAGTATTTT. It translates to CASSTHYSGDTQYF.

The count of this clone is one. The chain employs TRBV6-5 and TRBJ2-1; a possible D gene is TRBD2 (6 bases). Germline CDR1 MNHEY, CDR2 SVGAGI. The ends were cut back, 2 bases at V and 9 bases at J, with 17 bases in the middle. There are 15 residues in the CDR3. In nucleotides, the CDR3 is TGTGCCAGCAGTTACGGAGTGGAGGGAGTGGGTGAGCAGTTCTTC. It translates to CASSYGVEGVGEQFF.

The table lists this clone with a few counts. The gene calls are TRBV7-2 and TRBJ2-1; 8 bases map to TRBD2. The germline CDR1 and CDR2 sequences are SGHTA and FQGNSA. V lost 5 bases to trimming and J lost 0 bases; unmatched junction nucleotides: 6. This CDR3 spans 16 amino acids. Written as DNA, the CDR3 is TGTGCCAGCAGCCTAGTAGCGGGGAGCTCCTACAATGAGCAGTTCTTC. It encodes CASSLVAGSSYNEQFF.